One and the same sample provided the 26 T cell receptor beta chains below, sequenced in a study of cytomegalovirus exposure and HLA in healthy donors. The primer mix had 60 Vbeta and 13 Jbeta primers. Assay: immunoSEQ multiplex PCR; the TCRdb copy retains only in-frame clones and omits some. The repertoire holds fewer than 250,000 clones, with approximately 80% as singletons. Sequences were obtained from PBMCs. Receptors originate from a girl under 18 in good health and CMV-seronegative.

V gene TRBV28 combines with J gene TRBJ1-2; TRBD1 is a possible D gene (5 bases). The V end lost 5 bases, the J end lost 2 bases, and 12 bases lay between the germline ends. The CDR3 runs 14 residues. Germline V gives CDR1 MDHEN, CDR2 SYDVKM. The CDR3 bases are TGTGCCAGCAGTAGCGGGACGACGAACTATGGCTACACCTTC. It encodes CASSSGTTNYGYTF.

The chain is built from TRBV28 and TRBJ2-5; possibly TRBD1 for D (5 bases). The CDR3 length is 13 residues. The germline CDR1 and CDR2 sequences are MDHEN and SYDVKM. Trimming shortened V by 3 bases and J by 12 bases, and 17 bases separated the two germline ends. The CDR3 DNA follows: TGTGCCAGCAGTTTGGCGGACACCTTTACAGAGTACTTC. Its protein is CASSLADTFTEYF.

The chain joins TRBV27 to TRBJ2-7; 9 nucleotides line up with TRBD1. CDR3 size: 15 residues. J was trimmed by 5 bases and V by 3 bases; bases with no gene match: 8. The germline CDR1 and CDR2 sequences are MNHEY and SMNVEV (reference sequence). CDR3 loop: CASSLRGQGFHEQYF. DNA of the CDR3: TGTGCCAGCAGTTTGAGGGGACAGGGCTTTCACGAGCAGTACTTC.

The CDR3 reads CASSSLGSQNEKLFF. As DNA, the CDR3 is TGTGCCAGCAGCTCCCTGGGTAGCCAAAATGAAAAACTGTTTTTT. The chain links TRBV5-6 to TRBJ1-4; D is unresolved. CDR1 and CDR2 from the germline V gene are SGHDT and YYEEEE. CDR3 size: 15 residues. V was cut by 3 bases and J by 5 bases, with 14 bases left in between. Looking up the rest from reference TRBV5-6 and TRBJ1-4 gives the full variable domain: DAGVTQSPTHLIKTRGQQVTLRCSPKSGHDTVSWYQQALGQGPQFIFQYYEEEERQRGNFPDRFSGHQFPNYSSELNVNALLLGDSALYLCASSSLGSQNEKLFFGSGTQLSVL.

This rearrangement joins TRBV4-3 to TRBJ1-1; TRBD1 might be the D (6 bases). With 3 bases removed from V and 0 bases from J, the gap between germline ends came to 11 bases. CDR1 is LGHNA, CDR2 YSLEER, per germline. The CDR3 totals 15 residues. As DNA, the CDR3 is TGCGCCAGCAGCCAGGCGGACAGTCTGAACACTGAAGCTTTCTTT. Residues: CASSQADSLNTEAFF.

The V and J genes are TRBV18 and TRBJ1-4; tentatively, D is TRBD1 (6 bases). Germline V lookup: CDR1 KGHSH, CDR2 LQKENI. The length of the CDR3 is 16 residues. V lost 3 bases and J lost 8, with 19 bases in between. The CDR3 nucleotides are TGTGCCAGCTCACCGGGCCGGGGGGGCTCACGAGAAAAACTGTTTTTT. It specifies CASSPGRGGSREKLFF.

The rearrangement links TRBV19 to TRBJ2-1; 11 bases are a match to TRBD2. Per germline, CDR1 LNHDA and CDR2 SQIVND (reference sequence). The CDR3 consists of 15 residues. V trimming: 10 bases; J trimming: 9 bases; junction bases outside the gene matches: 14. The CDR3 here is CATEITSGSSREQFF. As DNA, the CDR3 is TGTGCCACCGAAATTACTAGCGGGAGCAGTCGTGAGCAGTTCTTC.

The chain uses TRBV7-2 and TRBJ1-1, with D perhaps TRBD1 (6 bases). CDR1 SGHTA and CDR2 FQGNSA come from the germline V gene. With 3 bases removed from V and 7 bases from J, the gap between germline ends came to 9 bases. CDR3 length: 12 residues. This CDR3 reads CASSFDRFEAFF. For the CDR3, the DNA is TGTGCCAGCAGCTTCGACAGGTTTGAAGCTTTCTTT.

The chain combines TRBV11-2 with TRBJ1-1, with D uncertain. Looked up from germline, CDR1 is SGHAT and CDR2 is FQNNGV. CDR3 length equals 12 residues. The V and J ends lost 9 bases and 3 bases respectively, with 11 bases between them. DNA for the CDR3: TGTGCCAGGAGAGGGCGGGACACTGAAGCTTTCTTT. Translating it yields CARRGRDTEAFF.

This clone was found once. The chain carries TRBV2 and TRBJ2-3; 8 bases match TRBD2. Losses at the gene ends were 6 bases for V and 0 bases for J; bases not matched to a gene: 5. The germline gives CDR1 SNHLY, CDR2 FYNNEI. The length of the CDR3 is 15 residues. The CDR3 reads CASRKRGRSTDTQYF. The DNA for the CDR3 is TGTGCCAGCAGAAAGCGGGGGCGCAGCACAGATACGCAGTATTTT. The complete variable domain, with remaining parts taken from reference TRBV2 and TRBJ2-3, reads EPEVTQTPSHQVTQMGQEVILRCVPISNHLYFYWYRQILGQKVEFLVSFYNNEISEKSEIFDDQFSVERPDGSNFTLKIRSTKLEDSAMYFCASRKRGRSTDTQYFGPGTRLTVL.

The chain is built from TRBV5-1 and TRBJ2-1; the match to TRBD2 covers 8 bases. V lost 3 bases and J lost 1; bases outside the gene matches: 6. From germline, CDR1 is SGHRS and CDR2 YFSETQ. This CDR3 comprises 16 residues. In DNA form, the CDR3 reads TGCGCCAGCAGCTCTGTAGCGGGGAGGTCCTACAATGAGCAGTTCTTC. The encoded protein is CASSSVAGRSYNEQFF.

The chain is built from TRBV9 and TRBJ2-1; D is perhaps TRBD1 (5 bases). V lost 2 bases to trimming and J lost 8 bases, with 17 bases between them. CDR3 length: 15 residues. Germline V gene data show CDR1 as SGDLS and CDR2 as YYNGEE. This chain's CDR3 is CASSVGRVKPDEQFF. Here the CDR3 DNA reads TGTGCCAGCAGCGTGGGCAGGGTTAAACCCGATGAGCAGTTCTTC.

The chain uses TRBV9 and TRBJ2-7; tentative D call: TRBD1 (6 bases). The CDR3 is 12 amino acids. Per the germline V gene, CDR1 is SGDLS and CDR2 is YYNGEE. V gave up 4 bases and J gave up 5 bases, with 10 bases separating them. CDR3 sequence (DNA): TGTGCCAGCAGCTCGACAGGTGACGAGCAGTACTTC. Residues: CASSSTGDEQYF.

J is TRBJ2-3 and V is TRBV30; possible D gene TRBD2, 5 bases. CDR1 is GTSNPN and CDR2 is SVGIG in the germline V gene (reference sequence). Trimming left V 0 bases short and J 3 bases short, with 10 bases between. This CDR3 is 14 amino acids long. DNA of the CDR3: TGTGCCTGGAGTGTCGGTTGGAGGACAGATACGCAGTATTTT. As protein: CAWSVGWRTDTQYF.

The rearrangement uses TRBV27 and TRBJ2-1, with D tentatively TRBD2 (6 bases). Between the trimmed V and J ends, which lost 7 bases and 6 bases, there was a span of 19 bases. Per germline, CDR1 MNHEY and CDR2 SMNVEV (reference sequence). The length of the CDR3 is 15 residues. CDR3 coding DNA: TGTGCCAGCACTCTCCAGGTGGGACTTATCAATGAGCAGTTCTTC. As protein: CASTLQVGLINEQFF.

The CDR3 sequence is CASSQETGTGRTTEAFF. CDR3 in DNA: TGCGCCAGCAGCCAAGAGACCGGGACAGGGAGGACCACTGAAGCTTTCTTT. The chain couples TRBV4-3 to TRBJ1-1, with 9 nucleotides matching TRBD1. Germline V gene data show CDR1 as LGHNA and CDR2 as YSLEER. V lost 0 bases and J lost 4; bases outside the gene matches: 9. This CDR3 contains 17 residues.

This chain connects TRBV28 to TRBJ1-5; 7 bases fit TRBD1. This CDR3 has 15 amino acids. With 3 bases clipped from V and 7 bases from J, the junction kept 9 bases outside the gene matches. CDR1 is MDHEN and CDR2 is SYDVKM in the germline V gene. In nucleotides, the CDR3 is TGTGCCAGCAGTTTTCTCTGGACAGGAACCCAGCCCCAGCATTTT. It codes for CASSFLWTGTQPQHF.

J is TRBJ2-6 and V is TRBV14, with D possibly TRBD1 on 5 matching bases. V shed 3 bases and J shed 1 base, with 10 bases lying between them. Per the germline V gene, CDR1 is SGHDN and CDR2 is FVKESK. This CDR3 contains 16 residues. CDR3 residues: CASSHNRQSGANVLTF. CDR3 nucleotides: TGTGCCAGCAGCCATAACAGGCAATCTGGGGCCAACGTCCTGACTTTC. The full variable domain, in which reference TRBV14 and TRBJ2-6 provide the parts outside the CDR3, is EAGVTQFPSHSVIEKGQTVTLRCDPISGHDNLYWYRRVMGKEIKFLLHFVKESKQDESGMPNNRFLAERTGGTYSTLKVQPAELEDSGVYFCASSHNRQSGANVLTFGAGSRLTVL.

The chain carries TRBV12-5 and TRBJ1-2; 9 bases line up with TRBD1. The CDR3 extends over 14 amino acids. CDR1 is LGHNT and CDR2 is FRNRAP in the germline V gene. Trimming took 6 bases from V and 5 from J; bases not matched to a gene: 7. Written as DNA, the CDR3 is TGTGCTAGTGGGGCCGGGACAGGGACGTATGGCTACACCTTC. Its translation: CASGAGTGTYGYTF. Complete variable domain (other parts from reference TRBV12-5 and TRBJ1-2): DARVTQTPRHKVTEMGQEVTMRCQPILGHNTVFWYRQTMMQGLELLAYFRNRAPLDDSGMPKDRFSAEMPDATLATLKIQPSEPRDSAVYFCASGAGTGTYGYTFGSGTRLTVV.

The chain carries TRBV7-6 and TRBJ2-5; 8 nucleotides line up with TRBD2. The CDR3 contains 15 residues. CDR1 and CDR2 (germline): SGHVS, FNYEAQ. Trimming cost V 1 base and J 4 bases; bases outside gene matches: 5. The CDR3 DNA follows: TGTGCCAGCAGCTTAGGAAGCGGGAGCGGAGAGACCCAGTACTTC. Its translation is CASSLGSGSGETQYF.

CDR3 nucleotides: TGCGCCAGCAGCCAAAAGGGACAGGGGAACTACGAGCAGTACTTC. Translation: CASSQKGQGNYEQYF. The rearrangement links TRBV4-3 to TRBJ2-5, with 10 nucleotides matching TRBD1. The assigned J gene may be wrong: the sequence end matches TRBJ2-7 better. Germline lookup yields CDR1 LGHNA and CDR2 YSLEER. CDR3 length equals 15 residues.

This clone was counted a few times. V is TRBV7-9 and J is TRBJ1-1; TRBD1 matches 8 bases. The CDR3 loop spans 16 amino acids. V lost 4 bases to trimming and J lost 6 bases; unmatched junction nucleotides: 13. Per germline, CDR1 SEHNR and CDR2 FQNEAQ (reference sequence). Here the CDR3 DNA reads TGTGCCAGCAGCTCTCCGGACAGGGCGATTGGTGCTGAAGCTTTCTTT. Its translation is CASSSPDRAIGAEAFF.

The chain uses TRBV18 and TRBJ1-4; 10 bases map to TRBD1. Germline V gene sequence: CDR1 KGHSH, CDR2 LQKENI. J was trimmed by 10 bases and V by 3 bases; bases with no gene match: 5. This CDR3 comprises 14 residues. CDR3 region: CASSPGTGDRKLFF. The CDR3 region has the DNA TGTGCCAGCTCACCCGGGACAGGGGATAGAAAACTGTTTTTT.

The chain couples TRBV2 to TRBJ2-3, with TRBD1 identical over 7 bases. With 7 bases clipped from V and 8 bases from J, the junction kept 3 bases outside the gene matches. There are 11 residues in the CDR3. Germline loops: CDR1 SNHLY, CDR2 FYNNEI. CDR3 in amino acids: CASMSGGTQYF. In DNA, the CDR3 is TGTGCCAGCATGTCAGGGGGTACGCAGTATTTT.

The chain couples TRBV7-3 to TRBJ2-3, with TRBD1 matching 7 bases. The ends lost 2 bases at V and 4 bases at J; junction bases unmatched: 6. In germline, CDR1 is SGHTA, CDR2 FQGTGA. The CDR3 has 15 amino acids. The chain's CDR3 is CASSLYTGEADTQYF. The DNA for the CDR3 is TGTGCCAGCAGCTTATACACAGGGGAAGCAGATACGCAGTATTTT.

The chain couples TRBV28 to TRBJ2-3, with D uncertain. Per the germline V gene, CDR1 is MDHEN and CDR2 is SYDVKM. Trimming removed 5 bases from V and 4 bases from J, with 10 bases in between. The CDR3 sequence is 13 residues long. CDR3 nucleotide sequence: TGTGCCAGCAGTCCAAGACTGGCAGATACGCAGTATTTT. Protein sequence: CASSPRLADTQYF. The variable domain in full, completed from reference TRBV28 and TRBJ2-3, reads DVKVTQSSRYLVKRTGEKVFLECVQDMDHENMFWYRQDPGLGLRLIYFSYDVKMKEKGDIPEGYSVSREKKERFSLILESASTNQTSMYLCASSPRLADTQYFGPGTRLTVL.